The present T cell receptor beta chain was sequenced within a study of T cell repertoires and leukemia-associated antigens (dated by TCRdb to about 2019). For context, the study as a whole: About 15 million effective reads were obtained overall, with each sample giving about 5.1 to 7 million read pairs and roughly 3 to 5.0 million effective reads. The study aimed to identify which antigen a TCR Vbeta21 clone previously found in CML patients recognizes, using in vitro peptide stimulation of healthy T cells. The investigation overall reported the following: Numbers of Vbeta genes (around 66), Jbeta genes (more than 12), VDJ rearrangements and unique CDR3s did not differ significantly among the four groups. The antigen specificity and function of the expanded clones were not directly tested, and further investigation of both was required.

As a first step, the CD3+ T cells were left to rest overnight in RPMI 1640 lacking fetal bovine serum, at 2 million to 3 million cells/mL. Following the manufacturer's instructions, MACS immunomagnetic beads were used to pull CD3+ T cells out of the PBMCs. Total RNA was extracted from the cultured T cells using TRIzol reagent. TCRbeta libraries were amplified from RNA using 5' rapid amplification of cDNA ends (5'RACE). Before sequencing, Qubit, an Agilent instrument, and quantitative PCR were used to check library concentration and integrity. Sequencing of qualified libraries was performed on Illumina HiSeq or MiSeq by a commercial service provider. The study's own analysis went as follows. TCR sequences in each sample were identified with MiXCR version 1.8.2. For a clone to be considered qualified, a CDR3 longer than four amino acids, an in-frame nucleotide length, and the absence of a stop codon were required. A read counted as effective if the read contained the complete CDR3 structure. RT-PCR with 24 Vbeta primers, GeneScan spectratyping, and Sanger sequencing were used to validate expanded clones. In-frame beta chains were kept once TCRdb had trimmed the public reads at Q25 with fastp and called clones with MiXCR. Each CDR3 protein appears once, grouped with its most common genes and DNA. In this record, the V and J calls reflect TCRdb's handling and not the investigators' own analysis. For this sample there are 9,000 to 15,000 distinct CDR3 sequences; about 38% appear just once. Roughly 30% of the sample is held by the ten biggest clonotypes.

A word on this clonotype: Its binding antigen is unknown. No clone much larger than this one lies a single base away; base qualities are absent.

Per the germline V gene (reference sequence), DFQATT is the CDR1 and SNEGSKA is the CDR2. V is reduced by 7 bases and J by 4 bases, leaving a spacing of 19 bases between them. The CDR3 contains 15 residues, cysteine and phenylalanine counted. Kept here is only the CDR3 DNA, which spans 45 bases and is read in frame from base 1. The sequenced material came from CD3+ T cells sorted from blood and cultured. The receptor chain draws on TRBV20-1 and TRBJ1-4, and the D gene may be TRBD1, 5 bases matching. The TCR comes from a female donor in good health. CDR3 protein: CSVPSSGQLNEKLFF. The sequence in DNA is TGCAGTGTCCCAAGTTCAGGGCAGCTTAATGAAAAACTGTTTTTT.